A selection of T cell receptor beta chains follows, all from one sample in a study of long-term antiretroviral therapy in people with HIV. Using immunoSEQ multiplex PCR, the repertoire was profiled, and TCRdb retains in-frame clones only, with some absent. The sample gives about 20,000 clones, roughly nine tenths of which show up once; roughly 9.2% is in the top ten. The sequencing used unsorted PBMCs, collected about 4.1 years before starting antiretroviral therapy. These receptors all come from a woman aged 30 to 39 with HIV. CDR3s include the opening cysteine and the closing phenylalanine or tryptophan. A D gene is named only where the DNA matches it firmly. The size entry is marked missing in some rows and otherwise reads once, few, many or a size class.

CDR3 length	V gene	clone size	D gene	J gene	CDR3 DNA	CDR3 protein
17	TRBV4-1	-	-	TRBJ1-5	TGCGCCAGCAGCCAAGTGGTACAGGGAATAGTCAATCAGCCCCAGCATTTT	CASSQVVQGIVNQPQHF
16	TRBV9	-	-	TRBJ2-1	TGTGCCAGCAGCGTAGCGGCTAGCTTCGTCTACAATGAGCAGTTCTTC	CASSVAASFVYNEQFF
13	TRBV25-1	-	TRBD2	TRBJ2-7	TGTGCCAGCCAACTAGCGGGTACCTACGAGCAGTACTTC	CASQLAGTYEQYF
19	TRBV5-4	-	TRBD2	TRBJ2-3	TGTGCCAGCAGCCCGGCTGAGGAGCGGGGGCCGTACGGGGCGGTTACGCAGTATTTT	CASSPAEERGPYGAVTQYF
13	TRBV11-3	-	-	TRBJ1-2	TGTGCCAGCAGCTTACAACAGGGCTTTGGCTACACCTTC	CASSLQQGFGYTF
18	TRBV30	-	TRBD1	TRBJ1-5	TGTGCCTGGAGTGTACATGGGACAGGGGGGGTGGCAAGTCAGCCCCAGCATTTT	CAWSVHGTGGVASQPQHF
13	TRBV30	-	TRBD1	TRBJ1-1	TGTGCCTGGAGTCGACAGGGTCCCACTGAAGCTTTCTTT	CAWSRQGPTEAFF
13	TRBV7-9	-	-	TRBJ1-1	TGTGCCAGCAGCCTCACACAGGAGACTGAAGCTTTCTTT	CASSLTQETEAFF
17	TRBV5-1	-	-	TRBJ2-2	TGCGCCAGCAACTCCGACGGGACGGCGGGAAACACCGGGGAGCTGTTTTTT	CASNSDGTAGNTGELFF
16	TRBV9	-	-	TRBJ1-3	TGTGCCAGCAGCGTAGAGGGTTTCCTCTCTGGAAACACCATATATTTT	CASSVEGFLSGNTIYF
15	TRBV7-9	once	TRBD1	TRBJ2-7	TGTGCCAGCAGCTGGGGCTGGGACAGGGGAAACGAGCAGTACTTC	CASSWGWDRGNEQYF
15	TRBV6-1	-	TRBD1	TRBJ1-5	TGTGCCAGCAGTGACAGGGGGTATAGCAATCAGCCCCAGCATTTT	CASSDRGYSNQPQHF
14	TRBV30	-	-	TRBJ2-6	TGTGCCTGGAGTTTGGGCTCTGGGGCCAACGTCCTGACTTTC	CAWSLGSGANVLTF